This T cell receptor (beta chain) appears in the sequencing data of a study of T-cell memory formation after mild COVID-19. Study-level findings and limits: In second-wave clones peaking day 37, SARS-CoV-2 specificity remained unconfirmed.

As for this clonotype: Its antigen is unidentified.

Constant-segment-primed 5'RACE gave TCR alpha and TCR beta cDNA libraries with sample barcodes and UMIs. Each CDR3 protein is one row after TCRdb ran MiXCR on the 5' RACE reads. The sample holds about 270,000 distinct CDR3 sequences, around 15% seen once. This clonotype was sampled from a man aged 18 to 30 who had mild COVID-19 (a few samples of this study predate the infection). Cell type and time point are not known. Specimen: PBMCs or a T cell subset sorted from them (not recorded which).

This CDR3 reads CASSRRQGTYEQYF. CDR3 in DNA: TGTGCCAGCAGCCGCCGACAGGGCACCTACGAGCAGTACTTC. J is TRBJ2-7 and V is TRBV7-2; 7 bases match TRBD1. The CDR3 covers 14 residues. Trimming removed 5 bases from V and 2 bases from J; junction bases left unmatched: 6. CDR1 SGHTA and CDR2 FQGNSA come from the germline V gene.